A single sample is the source of the 11 T cell receptor beta chains below, sequenced in a study of blood T cell repertoires in COVID-19. Clones were sequenced by immunoSEQ multiplex PCR, and TCRdb holds only the in-frame ones, with some missing. Among 20,000 to 25,000 clones, around 90% were seen once, and the ten largest hold about 18%. The specimen sequenced was peripheral blood. The receptor source for this set is a human donor in a cohort sampled during active COVID-19.

The rearrangement uses TRBV7-2 and TRBJ1-4; D not certain. CDR3 length: 13 residues. CDR1 is SGHTA, CDR2 FQGNSA, per germline. Trimming stripped 3 bases from V and 7 bases from J, with 9 bases between. The CDR3: CASSFLQVEKLFF. The CDR3 DNA reads TGTGCCAGCAGCTTCCTCCAGGTTGAAAAACTGTTTTTT. Together with reference TRBV7-2 and TRBJ1-4, the CDR3 gives the full variable domain: GAGVSQSPSNKVTEKGKDVELRCDPISGHTALYWYRQSLGQGLEFLIYFQGNSAPDKSGLPSDRFSAERTGGSVSTLTIQRTQQEDSAVYLCASSFLQVEKLFFGSGTQLSVL.

J is TRBJ1-1 and V is TRBV27; 12 positions match TRBD1. The CDR3 extends over 17 amino acids. J gave up 3 bases and V 5 bases, and 10 bases lay outside the gene matches. Germline-derived CDR1 and CDR2 are MNHEY and SMNVEV (reference sequence). Written as DNA, the CDR3 is TGTGCCAGCAGTCCAATGGGGACAGGGGGCGGTGACACTGAAGCTTTCTTT. It encodes CASSPMGTGGGDTEAFF.

The chain combines TRBV5-1 with TRBJ2-7; D is possibly TRBD2 (6 bases). CDR3 size: 15 residues. V shed 4 bases and J shed 5 bases, with 19 bases lying between them. CDR1 is SGHRS, CDR2 YFSETQ, per germline. CDR3 nucleotides: TGCGCCAGCAGCAACCGGGACTCGCCTTCCGACGAGCAGTACTTC. Protein product: CASSNRDSPSDEQYF. Full variable domain (remainder filled in from reference TRBV5-1 and TRBJ2-7): KAGVTQTPRYLIKTRGQQVTLSCSPISGHRSVSWYQQTPGQGLQFLFEYFSETQRNKGNFPGRFSGRQFSNSRSEMNVSTLELGDSALYLCASSNRDSPSDEQYFGPGTRLTVT.

J is TRBJ2-5 and V is TRBV24-1; tentative D call: TRBD1 (6 bases). V gave up 2 bases and J gave up 0 bases, with 9 bases separating them. This CDR3 is built from 15 residues. Germline CDR1 KGHDR, CDR2 SFDVKD. The CDR3 sequence: CATSDSTGHQETQYF. In nucleotides, the CDR3 is TGTGCCACCAGTGATTCGACAGGACACCAAGAGACCCAGTACTTC.

The J gene is TRBJ2-1, the V gene TRBV11-2; D is perhaps TRBD2 (5 bases). From germline, CDR1 is SGHAT and CDR2 FQNNGV. Trimming shortened V by 8 bases and J by 3 bases, and 14 bases separated the two germline ends. The CDR3 extends over 14 amino acids. CDR3 nucleotide sequence: TGTGCCAGCGAGGCTGGACTCGTCTACAATGAGCAGTTCTTC. Protein: CASEAGLVYNEQFF.

This chain joins TRBV14 and TRBJ1-2, with a possible D match to TRBD1 (6 bases). The CDR3 has 13 residues. V shed 5 bases and J shed 2 bases, with 9 bases lying between them. Germline CDR1 reads SGHDN; CDR2 reads FVKESK. CDR3 sequence: CASSGQLNYGYTF. CDR3 sequence (DNA): TGTGCCAGCAGCGGACAGTTAAACTATGGCTACACCTTC.

CDR3 sequence: CATSEEAATGELFF. The CDR3, as DNA: TGTGCCACCAGTGAGGAGGCAGCCACCGGGGAGCTGTTTTTT. V and J are TRBV24-1 and TRBJ2-2; D is perhaps TRBD2 (5 bases). V was shortened by 4 bases and J by 4 bases, with 9 bases between the two germline ends. This CDR3 is built from 14 residues. Germline loops: CDR1 KGHDR, CDR2 SFDVKD.

The CDR3 reads CASSLAPTSGELFF. As DNA, the CDR3 is TGTGCCAGCAGCTTAGCCCCGACATCCGGGGAGCTGTTTTTT. The rearrangement joins TRBV11-3 to TRBJ2-2; D is ambiguous. CDR1 is SGHNT and CDR2 is YENEEA in the germline V gene. The CDR3 length is 14 residues. V was shortened by 1 base and J by 6 bases, with 9 bases between the two germline ends.

The rearrangement joins TRBV4-2 to TRBJ2-3; 8 bases map to TRBD2. The CDR3 totals 15 residues. CDR1 and CDR2 from the germline V gene are LGHNA and YNFKEQ. V gave up 2 bases and J gave up 5 bases; unmatched junction bases: 6. The CDR3 DNA reads as TGTGCCAGCAGCCAACACGGGGGGGCCGTAGATACGCAGTATTTT. It encodes CASSQHGGAVDTQYF.

This chain uses TRBV4-3 with TRBJ1-2; 7 bases fit TRBD1. Trimming at V came to 0 bases and at J to 4 bases, leaving 5 bases not matched to a gene. CDR3 size: 15 residues. Germline V gene lookup returns CDR1 LGHNA and CDR2 YSLEER. The CDR3 region has the DNA TGCGCCAGCAGCCAAGAAACAGGGGCGGGCTATGGCTACACCTTC. Its protein is CASSQETGAGYGYTF.

The chain uses TRBV4-3 and TRBJ2-5, with 11 bases identical to TRBD2. The CDR3 is 16 residues long. Germline CDR1 and CDR2: LGHNA and YSLEER. V lost 0 bases, J lost 7 bases, and 7 bases stayed unmatched. CDR3 protein: CASSQDQLAGAGTQYF. In DNA, the CDR3 is TGCGCCAGCAGCCAAGATCAACTAGCGGGGGCTGGGACCCAGTACTTC.